This T cell receptor (beta chain) was sequenced during a study of shared clonotypes between healthy human individuals. Data came from immunoSEQ multiplex PCR; TCRdb stores just in-frame clones and leaves some out. Here the sample spans 400,000 or so clones, 96% being singletons. General study points: The naive CD4 repertoires of four donors were compared, and 5% to 6.5% of clonotypes were shared.

This clone has just one count. The antigen is undetermined. The sequenced sample was memory CD8+ T cells sorted from blood. The subset denotes: CD45RO+ cells pooled with CCR7-negative TemRA cells. The receptor was isolated from a young man in good health.

The CDR3 here is CSVEDNAGPPWGEKLFF. The CDR3 coding sequence is TGCAGCGTTGAAGATAATGCCGGACCCCCGTGGGGGGAAAAACTGTTTTTT. The V gene is TRBV29-1, the J gene TRBJ1-4; D possibly corresponds to TRBD1 (5 bases). CDR3 length: 17 amino acids. V was cut by 0 bases and J by 8 bases, with 22 bases left in between. The germline gives CDR1 SQVTM, CDR2 ANQGSEA.